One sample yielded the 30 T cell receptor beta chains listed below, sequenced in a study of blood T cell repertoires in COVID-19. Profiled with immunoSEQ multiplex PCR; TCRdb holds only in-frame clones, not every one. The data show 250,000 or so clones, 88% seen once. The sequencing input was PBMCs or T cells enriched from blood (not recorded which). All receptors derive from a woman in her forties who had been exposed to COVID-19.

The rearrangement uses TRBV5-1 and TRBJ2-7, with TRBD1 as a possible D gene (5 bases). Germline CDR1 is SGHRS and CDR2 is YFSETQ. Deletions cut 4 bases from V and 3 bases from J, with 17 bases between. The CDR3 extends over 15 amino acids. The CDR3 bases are TGCGCCAGCAGCCCGAGTGGGGCGCCCGACTACGAGCAGTACTTC. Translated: CASSPSGAPDYEQYF. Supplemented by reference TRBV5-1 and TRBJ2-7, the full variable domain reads KAGVTQTPRYLIKTRGQQVTLSCSPISGHRSVSWYQQTPGQGLQFLFEYFSETQRNKGNFPGRFSGRQFSNSRSEMNVSTLELGDSALYLCASSPSGAPDYEQYFGPGTRLTVT.

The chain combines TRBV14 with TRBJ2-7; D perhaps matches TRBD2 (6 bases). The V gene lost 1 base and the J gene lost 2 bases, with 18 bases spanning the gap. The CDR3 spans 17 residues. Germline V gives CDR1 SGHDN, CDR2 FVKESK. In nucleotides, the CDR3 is TGTGCCAGCAGCCAAGGGGTCCTCGGTGGAGGGGCCTACGAGCAGTACTTC. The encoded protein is CASSQGVLGGGAYEQYF.

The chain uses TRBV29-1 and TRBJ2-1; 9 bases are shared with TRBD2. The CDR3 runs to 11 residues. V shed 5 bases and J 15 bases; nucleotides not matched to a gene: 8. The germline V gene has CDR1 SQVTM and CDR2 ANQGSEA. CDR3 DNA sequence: TGCAGCGTTACCATACTAGCGGGCTGGTTCTTC. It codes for CSVTILAGWFF.

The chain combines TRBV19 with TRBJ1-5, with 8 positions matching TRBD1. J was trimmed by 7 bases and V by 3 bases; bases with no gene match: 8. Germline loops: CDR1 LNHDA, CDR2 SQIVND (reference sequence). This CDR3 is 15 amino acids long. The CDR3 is CASSIWQGARQPQHF. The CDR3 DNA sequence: TGTGCCAGTAGTATTTGGCAGGGGGCTCGCCAGCCCCAGCATTTT.

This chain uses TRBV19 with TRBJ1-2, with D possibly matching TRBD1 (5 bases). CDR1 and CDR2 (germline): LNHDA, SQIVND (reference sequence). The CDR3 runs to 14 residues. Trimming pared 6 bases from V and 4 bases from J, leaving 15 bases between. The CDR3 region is CASSYRGEGYGYTF. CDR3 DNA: TGTGCCAGTAGCTACCGGGGGGAGGGCTATGGCTACACCTTC. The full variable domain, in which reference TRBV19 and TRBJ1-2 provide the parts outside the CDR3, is DGGITQSPKYLFRKEGQNVTLSCEQNLNHDAMYWYRQDPGQGLRLIYYSQIVNDFQKGDIAEGYSVSREKKESFPLTVTSAQKNPTAFYLCASSYRGEGYGYTFGSGTRLTVV.

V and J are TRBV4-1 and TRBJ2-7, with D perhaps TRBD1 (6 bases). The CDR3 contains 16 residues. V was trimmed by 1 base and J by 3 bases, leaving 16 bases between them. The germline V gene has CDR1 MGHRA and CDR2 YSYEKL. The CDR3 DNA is TGCGCCAGCAGCCAAGGGGCGACAGGAGGAATCTACGAGCAGTACTTC. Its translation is CASSQGATGGIYEQYF.

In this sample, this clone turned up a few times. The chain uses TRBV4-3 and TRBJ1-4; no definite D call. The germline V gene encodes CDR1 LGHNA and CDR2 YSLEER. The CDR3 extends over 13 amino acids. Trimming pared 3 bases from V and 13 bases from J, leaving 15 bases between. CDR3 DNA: TGCGCCAGCAGCCACCGACGGGAAGGGAGACTGTTTTTT. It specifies CASSHRREGRLFF.

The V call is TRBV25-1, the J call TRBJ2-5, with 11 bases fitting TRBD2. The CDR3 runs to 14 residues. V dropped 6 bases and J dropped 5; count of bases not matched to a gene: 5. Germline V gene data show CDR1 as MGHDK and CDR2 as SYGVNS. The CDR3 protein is CASSTSGGRETQYF. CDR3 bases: TGTGCCAGCAGCACTAGCGGGGGACGGGAGACCCAGTACTTC.

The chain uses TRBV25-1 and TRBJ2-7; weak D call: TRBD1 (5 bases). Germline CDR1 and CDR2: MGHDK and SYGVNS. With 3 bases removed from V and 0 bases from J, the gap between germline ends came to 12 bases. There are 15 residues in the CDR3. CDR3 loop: CASSDRAPSSYEQYF. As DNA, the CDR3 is TGTGCCAGCAGTGACAGGGCCCCCAGCTCCTACGAGCAGTACTTC.

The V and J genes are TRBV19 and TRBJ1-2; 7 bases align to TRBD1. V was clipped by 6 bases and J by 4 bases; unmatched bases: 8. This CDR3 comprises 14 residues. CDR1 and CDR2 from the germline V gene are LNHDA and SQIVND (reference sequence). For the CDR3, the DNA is TGTGCCAGTAGCTTCCGGGACAGCAGCTATGGCTACACCTTC. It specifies CASSFRDSSYGYTF.

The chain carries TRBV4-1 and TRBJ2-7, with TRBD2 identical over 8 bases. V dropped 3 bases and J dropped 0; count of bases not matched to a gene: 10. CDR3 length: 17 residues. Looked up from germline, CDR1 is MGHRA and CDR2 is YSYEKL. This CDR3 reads CASSQGGGRGVSYEQYF. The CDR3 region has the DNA TGCGCCAGCAGCCAGGGTGGTGGGCGGGGGGTCTCCTACGAGCAGTACTTC.

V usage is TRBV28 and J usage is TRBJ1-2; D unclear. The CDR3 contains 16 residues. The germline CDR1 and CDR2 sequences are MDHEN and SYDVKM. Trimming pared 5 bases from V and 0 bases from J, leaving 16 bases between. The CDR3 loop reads CASSPTGSLANYGYTF. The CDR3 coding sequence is TGTGCCAGCAGTCCCACGGGGTCCCTAGCTAACTATGGCTACACCTTC.

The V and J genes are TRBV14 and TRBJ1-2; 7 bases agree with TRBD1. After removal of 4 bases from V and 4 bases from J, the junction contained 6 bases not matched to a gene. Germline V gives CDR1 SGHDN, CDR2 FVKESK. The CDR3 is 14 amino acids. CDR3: CASSLAGTAYGYTF. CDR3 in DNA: TGTGCCAGCAGCCTTGCCGGGACAGCCTATGGCTACACCTTC.

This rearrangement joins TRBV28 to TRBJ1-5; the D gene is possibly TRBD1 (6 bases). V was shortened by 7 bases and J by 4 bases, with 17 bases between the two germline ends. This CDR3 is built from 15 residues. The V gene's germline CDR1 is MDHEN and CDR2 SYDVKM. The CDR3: CASKQTGLGNQPQHF. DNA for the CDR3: TGTGCCAGCAAACAAACAGGGTTAGGTAATCAGCCCCAGCATTTT.

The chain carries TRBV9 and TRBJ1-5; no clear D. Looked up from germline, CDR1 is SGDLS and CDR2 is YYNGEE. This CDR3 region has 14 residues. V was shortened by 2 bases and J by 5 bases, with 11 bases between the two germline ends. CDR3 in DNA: TGTGCCAGCAGCGTTGGGCTTCACGATCAGCCCCAGCATTTT. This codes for CASSVGLHDQPQHF.

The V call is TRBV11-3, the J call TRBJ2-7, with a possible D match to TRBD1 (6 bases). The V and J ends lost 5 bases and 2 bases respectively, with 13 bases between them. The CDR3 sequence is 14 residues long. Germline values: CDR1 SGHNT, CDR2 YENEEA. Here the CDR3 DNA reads TGTGCCAGCAGCCGGACAGAAACCCCCTACGAGCAGTACGTC. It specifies CASSRTETPYEQYV.

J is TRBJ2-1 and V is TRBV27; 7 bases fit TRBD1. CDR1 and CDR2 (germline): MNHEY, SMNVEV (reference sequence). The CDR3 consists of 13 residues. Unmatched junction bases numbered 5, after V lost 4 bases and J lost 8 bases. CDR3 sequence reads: CASSYRGGYEQFF. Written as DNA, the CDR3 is TGTGCCAGCAGTTACAGGGGCGGATATGAGCAGTTCTTC.

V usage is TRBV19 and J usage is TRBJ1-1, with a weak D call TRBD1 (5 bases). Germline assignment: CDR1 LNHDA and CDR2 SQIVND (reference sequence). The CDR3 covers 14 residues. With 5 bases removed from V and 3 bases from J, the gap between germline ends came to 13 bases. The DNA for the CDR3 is TGTGCCAGTAGTTTTCCAGGGAGGGACACTGAAGCTTTCTTT. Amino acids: CASSFPGRDTEAFF.

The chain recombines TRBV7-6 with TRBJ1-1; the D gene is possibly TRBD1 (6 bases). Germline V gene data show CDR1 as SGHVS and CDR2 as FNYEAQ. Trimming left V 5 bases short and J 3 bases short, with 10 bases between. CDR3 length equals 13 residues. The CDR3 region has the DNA TGTGCCAGCAGCCTTACAGGGTACACTGAAGCTTTCTTT. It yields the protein CASSLTGYTEAFF.

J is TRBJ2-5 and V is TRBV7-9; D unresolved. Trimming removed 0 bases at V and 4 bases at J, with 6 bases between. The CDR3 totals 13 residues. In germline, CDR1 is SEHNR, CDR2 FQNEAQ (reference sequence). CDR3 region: CASSLALRETQYF. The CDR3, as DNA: TGTGCCAGCAGCTTAGCCCTCAGAGAGACCCAGTACTTC.

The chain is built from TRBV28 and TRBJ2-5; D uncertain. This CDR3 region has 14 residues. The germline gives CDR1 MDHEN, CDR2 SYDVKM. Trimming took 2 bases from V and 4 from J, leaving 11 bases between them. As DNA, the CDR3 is TGTGCCAGCAGTTTAGGGCAGAAAAGAGAGACCCAGTACTTC. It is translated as CASSLGQKRETQYF.

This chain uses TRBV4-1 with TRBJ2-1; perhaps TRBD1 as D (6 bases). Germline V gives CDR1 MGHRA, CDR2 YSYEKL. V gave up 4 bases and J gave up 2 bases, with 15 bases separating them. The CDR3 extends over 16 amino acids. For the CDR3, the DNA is TGCGCCAGCAGCCTGAGGACAGCACTTACCTACAATGAGCAGTTCTTC. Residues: CASSLRTALTYNEQFF.

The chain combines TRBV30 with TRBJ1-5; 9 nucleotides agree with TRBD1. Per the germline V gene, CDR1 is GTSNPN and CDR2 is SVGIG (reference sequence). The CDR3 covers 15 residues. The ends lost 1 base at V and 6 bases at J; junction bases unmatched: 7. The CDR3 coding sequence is TGTGCCTGGAGTGCGCCCCGGGACAGGGTTCAGCCCCAGCATTTT. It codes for CAWSAPRDRVQPQHF.

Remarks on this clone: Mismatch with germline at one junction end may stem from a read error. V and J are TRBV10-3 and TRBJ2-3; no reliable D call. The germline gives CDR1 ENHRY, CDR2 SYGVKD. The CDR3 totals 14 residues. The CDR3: CAISESGSKDTQYF. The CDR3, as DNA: TGTGCCATCAGTGAGTCGGGTAGCAAAGATACGCAGTATTTT.

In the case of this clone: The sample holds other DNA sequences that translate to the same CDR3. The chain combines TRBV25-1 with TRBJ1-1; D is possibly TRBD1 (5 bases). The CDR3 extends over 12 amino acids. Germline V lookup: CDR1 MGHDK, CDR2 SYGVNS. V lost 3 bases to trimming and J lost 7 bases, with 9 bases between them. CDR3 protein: CASSEGRGEAFF. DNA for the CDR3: TGTGCCAGCAGTGAGGGGCGGGGTGAAGCTTTCTTT.

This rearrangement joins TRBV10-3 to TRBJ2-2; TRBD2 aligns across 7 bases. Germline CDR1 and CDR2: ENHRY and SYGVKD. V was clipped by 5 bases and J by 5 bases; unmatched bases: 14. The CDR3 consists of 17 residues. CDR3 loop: CAISRVGGSVGTGELFF. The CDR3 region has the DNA TGTGCCATCAGTAGAGTCGGGGGGTCAGTTGGGACCGGGGAGCTGTTTTTT.

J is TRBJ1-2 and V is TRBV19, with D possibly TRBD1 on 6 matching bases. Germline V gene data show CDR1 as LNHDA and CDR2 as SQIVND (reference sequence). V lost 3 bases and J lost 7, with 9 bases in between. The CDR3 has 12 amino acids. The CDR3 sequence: CASSIAGAGYTF. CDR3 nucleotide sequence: TGTGCCAGTAGTATCGCGGGGGCTGGCTACACCTTC. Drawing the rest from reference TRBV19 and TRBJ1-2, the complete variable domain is DGGITQSPKYLFRKEGQNVTLSCEQNLNHDAMYWYRQDPGQGLRLIYYSQIVNDFQKGDIAEGYSVSREKKESFPLTVTSAQKNPTAFYLCASSIAGAGYTFGSGTRLTVV.

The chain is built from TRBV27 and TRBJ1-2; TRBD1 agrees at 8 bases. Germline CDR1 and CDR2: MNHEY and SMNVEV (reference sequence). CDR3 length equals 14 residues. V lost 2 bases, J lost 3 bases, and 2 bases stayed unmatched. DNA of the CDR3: TGTGCCAGCAGTTTAAACAGGGGGGACTATGGCTACACCTTC. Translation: CASSLNRGDYGYTF.

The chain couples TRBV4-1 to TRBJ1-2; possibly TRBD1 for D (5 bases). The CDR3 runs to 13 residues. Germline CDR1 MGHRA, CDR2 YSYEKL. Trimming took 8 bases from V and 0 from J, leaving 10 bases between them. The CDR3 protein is CASRDFSNYGYTF. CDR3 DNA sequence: TGCGCCAGCCGGGACTTCTCTAACTATGGCTACACCTTC.

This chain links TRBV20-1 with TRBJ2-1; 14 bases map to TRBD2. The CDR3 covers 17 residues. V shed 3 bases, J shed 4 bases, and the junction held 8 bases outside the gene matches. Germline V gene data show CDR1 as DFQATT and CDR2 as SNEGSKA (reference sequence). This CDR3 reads CSASVGTSGGLYNEQFF. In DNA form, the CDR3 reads TGCAGTGCTAGTGTAGGGACTAGCGGGGGCCTATACAATGAGCAGTTCTTC.